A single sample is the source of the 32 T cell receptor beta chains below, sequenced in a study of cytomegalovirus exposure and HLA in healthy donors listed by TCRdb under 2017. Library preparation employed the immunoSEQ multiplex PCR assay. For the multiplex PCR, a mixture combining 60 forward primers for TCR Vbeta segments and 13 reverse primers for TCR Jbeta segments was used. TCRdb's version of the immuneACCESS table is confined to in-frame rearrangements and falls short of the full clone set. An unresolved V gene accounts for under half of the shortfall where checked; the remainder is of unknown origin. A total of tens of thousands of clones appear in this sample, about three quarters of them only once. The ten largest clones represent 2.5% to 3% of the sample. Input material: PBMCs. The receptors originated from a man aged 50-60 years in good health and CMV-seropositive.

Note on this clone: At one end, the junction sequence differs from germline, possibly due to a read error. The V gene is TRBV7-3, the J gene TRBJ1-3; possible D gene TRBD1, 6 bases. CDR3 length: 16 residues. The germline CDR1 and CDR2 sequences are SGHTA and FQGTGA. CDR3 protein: CSSSPHHHRARNTIYF. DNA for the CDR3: TGTTCCAGCAGCCCTCACCACCACAGGGCGCGAAACACCATATATTTT.

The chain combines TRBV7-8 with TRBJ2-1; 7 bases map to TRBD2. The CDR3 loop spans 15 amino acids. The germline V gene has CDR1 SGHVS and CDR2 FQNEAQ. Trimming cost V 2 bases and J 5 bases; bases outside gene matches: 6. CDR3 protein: CASSLRRSGDNEQFF. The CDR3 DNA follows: TGTGCCAGCAGCTTACGGAGAAGCGGGGACAATGAGCAGTTCTTC.

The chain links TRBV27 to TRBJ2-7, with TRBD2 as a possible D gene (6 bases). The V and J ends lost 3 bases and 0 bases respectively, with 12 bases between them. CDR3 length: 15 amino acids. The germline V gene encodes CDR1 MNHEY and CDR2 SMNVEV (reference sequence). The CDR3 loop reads CASSFGGFGSYEQYF. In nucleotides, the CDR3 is TGTGCCAGCAGTTTCGGAGGGTTTGGCTCCTACGAGCAGTACTTC.

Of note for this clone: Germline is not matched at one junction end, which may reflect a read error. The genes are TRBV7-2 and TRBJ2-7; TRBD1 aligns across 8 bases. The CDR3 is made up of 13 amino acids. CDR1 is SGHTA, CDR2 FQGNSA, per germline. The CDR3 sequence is CASSYTLDREGDF. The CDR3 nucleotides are TGTGCCAGCAGCTACACCCTGGACAGGGAAGGTGACTTC.

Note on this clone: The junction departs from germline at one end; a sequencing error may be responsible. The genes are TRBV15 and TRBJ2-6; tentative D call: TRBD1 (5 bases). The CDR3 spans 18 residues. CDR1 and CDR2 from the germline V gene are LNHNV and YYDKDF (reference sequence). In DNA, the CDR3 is TGTGCCACCAGCAGAGATACCGACAGTATCTCTGTGGCCAACGGCCTGACTTTC. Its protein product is CATSRDTDSISVANGLTF.

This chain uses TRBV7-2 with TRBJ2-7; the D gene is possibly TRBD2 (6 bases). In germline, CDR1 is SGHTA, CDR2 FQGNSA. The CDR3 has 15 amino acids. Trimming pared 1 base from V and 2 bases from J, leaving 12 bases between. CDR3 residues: CASSLGRGLPYEQYF. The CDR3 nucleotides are TGTGCCAGCAGCTTAGGGCGGGGACTGCCCTACGAGCAGTACTTC.

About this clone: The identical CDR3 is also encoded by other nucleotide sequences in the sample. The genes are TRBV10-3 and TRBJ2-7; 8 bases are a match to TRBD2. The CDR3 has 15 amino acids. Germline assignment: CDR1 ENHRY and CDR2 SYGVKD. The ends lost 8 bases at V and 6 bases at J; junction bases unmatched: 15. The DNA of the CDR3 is TGTGCCATCCGAGACGAGCGGGAGCTCTTAGGCGAGCAGTACTTC. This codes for CAIRDERELLGEQYF.

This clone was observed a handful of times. CDR3 amino acids: CASSGQGENTGELFF. CDR3 DNA sequence: TGCGCCAGCAGTGGACAGGGGGAGAACACCGGGGAGCTGTTTTTT. The chain uses TRBV5-1 and TRBJ2-2; 10 nucleotides line up with TRBD1. CDR3 length: 15 amino acids. The germline V gene encodes CDR1 SGHRS and CDR2 YFSETQ. The trim removed 5 bases at V and 1 base at J, leaving 2 bases unmatched. Full variable domain (rest looked up from reference TRBV5-1 and TRBJ2-2): KAGVTQTPRYLIKTRGQQVTLSCSPISGHRSVSWYQQTPGQGLQFLFEYFSETQRNKGNFPGRFSGRQFSNSRSEMNVSTLELGDSALYLCASSGQGENTGELFFGEGSRLTVL.

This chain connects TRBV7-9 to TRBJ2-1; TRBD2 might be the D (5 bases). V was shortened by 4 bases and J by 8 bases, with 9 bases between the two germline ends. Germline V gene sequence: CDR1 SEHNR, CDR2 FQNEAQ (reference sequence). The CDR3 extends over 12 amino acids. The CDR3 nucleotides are TGTGCCAGCAGCTCCGCGGGCCATGAGCAGTTCTTC. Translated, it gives CASSSAGHEQFF.

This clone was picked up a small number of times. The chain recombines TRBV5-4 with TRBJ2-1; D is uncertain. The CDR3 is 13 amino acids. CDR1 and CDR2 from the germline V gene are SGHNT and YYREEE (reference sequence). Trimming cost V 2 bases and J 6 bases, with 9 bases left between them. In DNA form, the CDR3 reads TGTGCCAGCAGCTTAGTCGAGGTCAATGAGCAGTTCTTC. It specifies CASSLVEVNEQFF.

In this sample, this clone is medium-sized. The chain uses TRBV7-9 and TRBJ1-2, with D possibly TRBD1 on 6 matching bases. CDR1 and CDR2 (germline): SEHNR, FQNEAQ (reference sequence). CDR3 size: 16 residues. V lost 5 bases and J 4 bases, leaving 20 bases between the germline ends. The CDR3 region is CASSATDRSVSYGYTF. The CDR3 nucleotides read TGTGCCAGCAGCGCAACAGACAGGAGCGTGTCCTATGGCTACACCTTC.

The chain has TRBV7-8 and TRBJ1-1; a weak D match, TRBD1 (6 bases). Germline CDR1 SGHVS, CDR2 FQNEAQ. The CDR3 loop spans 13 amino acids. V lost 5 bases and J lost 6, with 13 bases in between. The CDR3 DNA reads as TGTGCCAGCAGCCGACTCGGACAGTCTGAAGCTTTCTTT. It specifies CASSRLGQSEAFF.

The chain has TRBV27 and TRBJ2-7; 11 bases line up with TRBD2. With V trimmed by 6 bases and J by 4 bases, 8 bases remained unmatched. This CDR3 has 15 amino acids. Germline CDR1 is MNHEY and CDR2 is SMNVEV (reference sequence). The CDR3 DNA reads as TGTGCCAGCAGGGAACTAGCGGGAGCCCTTTACGAGCAGTACTTC. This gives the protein CASRELAGALYEQYF.

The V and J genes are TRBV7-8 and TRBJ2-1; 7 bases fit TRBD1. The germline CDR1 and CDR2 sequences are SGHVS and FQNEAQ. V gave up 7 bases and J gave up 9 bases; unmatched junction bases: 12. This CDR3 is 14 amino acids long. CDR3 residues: CASTASARGPEQFF. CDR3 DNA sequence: TGTGCCAGCACCGCAAGCGCAAGGGGGCCTGAGCAGTTCTTC.

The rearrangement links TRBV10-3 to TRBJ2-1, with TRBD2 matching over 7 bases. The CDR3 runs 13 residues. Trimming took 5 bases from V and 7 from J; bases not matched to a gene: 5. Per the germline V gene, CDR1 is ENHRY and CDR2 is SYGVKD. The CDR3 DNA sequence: TGTGCCATCAGTCCGGGACTACAAAATGAGCAGTTCTTC. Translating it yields CAISPGLQNEQFF.

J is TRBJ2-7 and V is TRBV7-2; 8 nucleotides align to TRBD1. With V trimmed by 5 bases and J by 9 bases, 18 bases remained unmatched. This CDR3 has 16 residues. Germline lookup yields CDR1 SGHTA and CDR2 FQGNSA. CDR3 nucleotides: TGTGCCAGCAGCCCGCGTCAAGTAGGGACAGGATCTAGGCAGTACTTC. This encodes CASSPRQVGTGSRQYF.

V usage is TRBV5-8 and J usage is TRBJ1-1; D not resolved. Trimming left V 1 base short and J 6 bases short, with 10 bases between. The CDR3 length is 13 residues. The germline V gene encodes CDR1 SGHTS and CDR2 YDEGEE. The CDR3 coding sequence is TGTGCCAGCAGCTTGCGGGGTGTGCCTGAAGCTTTCTTT. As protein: CASSLRGVPEAFF. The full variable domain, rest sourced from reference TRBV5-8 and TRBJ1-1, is EAGVTQSPTHLIKTRGQQATLRCSPISGHTSVYWYQQALGLGLQFLLWYDEGEERNRGNFPPRFSGRQFPNYSSELNVNALELEDSALYLCASSLRGVPEAFFGQGTRLTVV.

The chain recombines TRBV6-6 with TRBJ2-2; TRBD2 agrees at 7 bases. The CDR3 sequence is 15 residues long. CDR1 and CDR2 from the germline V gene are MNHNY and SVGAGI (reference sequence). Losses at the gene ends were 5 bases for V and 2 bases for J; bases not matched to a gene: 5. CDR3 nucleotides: TGTGCCAGCAGTCAGGGACTACGAAACACCGGGGAGCTGTTTTTT. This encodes CASSQGLRNTGELFF.

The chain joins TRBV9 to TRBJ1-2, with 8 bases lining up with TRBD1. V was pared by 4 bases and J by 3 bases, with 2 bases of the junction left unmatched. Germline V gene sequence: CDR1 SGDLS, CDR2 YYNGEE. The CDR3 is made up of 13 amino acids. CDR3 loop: CASSLTGDYGYTF. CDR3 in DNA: TGTGCCAGCAGCCTGACAGGGGACTATGGCTACACCTTC. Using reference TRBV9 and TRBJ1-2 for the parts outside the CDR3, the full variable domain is DSGVTQTPKHLITATGQRVTLRCSPRSGDLSVYWYQQSLDQGLQFLIQYYNGEERAKGNILERFSAQQFPDLHSELNLSSLELGDSALYFCASSLTGDYGYTFGSGTRLTVV.

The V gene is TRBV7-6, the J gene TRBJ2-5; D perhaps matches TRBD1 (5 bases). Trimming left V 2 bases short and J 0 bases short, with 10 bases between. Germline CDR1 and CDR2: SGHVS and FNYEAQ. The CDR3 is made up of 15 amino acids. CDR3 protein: CASSLHPGNQETQYF. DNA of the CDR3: TGTGCCAGCAGCTTACATCCAGGGAACCAAGAGACCCAGTACTTC.

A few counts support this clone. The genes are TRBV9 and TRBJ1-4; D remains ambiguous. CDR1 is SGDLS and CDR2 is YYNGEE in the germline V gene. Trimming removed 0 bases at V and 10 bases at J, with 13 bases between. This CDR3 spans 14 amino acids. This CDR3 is CASSVASDSGKLFF. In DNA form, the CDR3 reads TGTGCCAGCAGCGTAGCGTCGGACTCAGGAAAACTGTTTTTT.

The CDR3 DNA follows: TGTGCCAGCAGCTCAAGCCTAGCGGGAGCAATGCACGAGCAGTACTTC. It codes for CASSSSLAGAMHEQYF. The chain uses TRBV7-6 and TRBJ2-5, with 10 bases that match TRBD2. The DNA end is more similar to TRBJ2-7, so the J call may be wrong. The germline V gene encodes CDR1 SGHVS and CDR2 FNYEAQ. The CDR3 has 16 amino acids.

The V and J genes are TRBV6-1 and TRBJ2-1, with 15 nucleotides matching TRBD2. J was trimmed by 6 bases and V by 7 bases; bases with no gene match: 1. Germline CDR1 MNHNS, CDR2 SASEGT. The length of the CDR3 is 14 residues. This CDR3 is CASTGLAGGNEQFF. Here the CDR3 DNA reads TGTGCCAGCACGGGACTAGCGGGGGGCAATGAGCAGTTCTTC.

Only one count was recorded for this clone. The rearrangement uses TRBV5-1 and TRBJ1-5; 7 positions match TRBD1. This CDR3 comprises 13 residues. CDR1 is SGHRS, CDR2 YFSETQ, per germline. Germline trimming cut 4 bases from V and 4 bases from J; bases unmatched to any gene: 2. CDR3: CASSVQGNQPQHF. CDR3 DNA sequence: TGCGCCAGCAGCGTACAGGGGAATCAGCCCCAGCATTTT.

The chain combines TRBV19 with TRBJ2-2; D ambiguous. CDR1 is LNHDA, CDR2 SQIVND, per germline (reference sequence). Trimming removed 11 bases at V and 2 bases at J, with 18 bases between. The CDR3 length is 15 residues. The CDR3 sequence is CAGNTKRINTGELFF. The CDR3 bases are TGTGCCGGTAACACAAAACGAATTAACACCGGGGAGCTGTTTTTT.

CDR3 in DNA: TGCAGCGTCGCTCCGGGGGGAACTAACTATGGCTACACCTTC. Protein product: CSVAPGGTNYGYTF. The chain employs TRBV29-1 and TRBJ1-2; D is perhaps TRBD1 (5 bases). The length of the CDR3 is 14 residues. In germline, CDR1 is SQVTM, CDR2 ANQGSEA. Trimming removed 6 bases from V and 0 bases from J, with 14 bases in between.

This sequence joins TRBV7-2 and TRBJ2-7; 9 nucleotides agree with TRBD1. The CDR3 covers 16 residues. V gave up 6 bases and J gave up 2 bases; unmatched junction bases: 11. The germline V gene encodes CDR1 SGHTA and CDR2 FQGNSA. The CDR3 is CASRDTGGLGAYEQYF. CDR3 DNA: TGTGCCAGCAGAGACACAGGGGGCCTGGGCGCCTACGAGCAGTACTTC.

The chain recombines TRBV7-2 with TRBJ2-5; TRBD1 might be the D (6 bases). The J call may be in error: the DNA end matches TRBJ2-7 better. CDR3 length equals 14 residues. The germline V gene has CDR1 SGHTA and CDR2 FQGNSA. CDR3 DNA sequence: TGTGCCAGCAGCTTTCAGGGGATCTCCTACGAGCAGTACTTC. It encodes CASSFQGISYEQYF.

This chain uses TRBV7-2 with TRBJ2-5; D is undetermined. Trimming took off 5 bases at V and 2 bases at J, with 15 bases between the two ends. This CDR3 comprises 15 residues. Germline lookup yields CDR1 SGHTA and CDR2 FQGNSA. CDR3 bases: TGTGCCAGCAGCCTCATCCTTGGAGTACAAGAGACCCAGTACTTC. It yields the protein CASSLILGVQETQYF.

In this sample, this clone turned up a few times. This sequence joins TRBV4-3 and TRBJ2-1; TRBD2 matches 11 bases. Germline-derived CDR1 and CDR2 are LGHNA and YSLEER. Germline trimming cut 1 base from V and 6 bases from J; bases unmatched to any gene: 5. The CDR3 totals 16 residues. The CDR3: CASSQVRLAGSNEQFF. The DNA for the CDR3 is TGCGCCAGCAGCCAAGTCAGACTAGCGGGATCCAATGAGCAGTTCTTC.

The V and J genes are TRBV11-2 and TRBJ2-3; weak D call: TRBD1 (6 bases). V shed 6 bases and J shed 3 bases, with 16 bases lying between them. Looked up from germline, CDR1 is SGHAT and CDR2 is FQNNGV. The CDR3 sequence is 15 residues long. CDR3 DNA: TGTGCCAGCAGAGGGCTTGCTCAGGGGACAGATACGCAGTATTTT. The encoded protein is CASRGLAQGTDTQYF. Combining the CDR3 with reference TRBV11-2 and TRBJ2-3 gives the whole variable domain EAGVAQSPRYKIIEKRQSVAFWCNPISGHATLYWYQQILGQGPKLLIQFQNNGVVDDSQLPKDRFSAERLKGVDSTLKIQPAKLEDSAVYLCASRGLAQGTDTQYFGPGTRLTVL.

The CDR3 DNA follows: TGTGCCAGTAACTACAGGGCCGACAATGAGCAGTTCTTC. Translation: CASNYRADNEQFF. The chain joins TRBV19 to TRBJ2-1; possibly TRBD1 for D (6 bases). CDR1 LNHDA and CDR2 SQIVND come from the germline V gene (reference sequence). CDR3 length: 13 residues. Trimming removed 7 bases from V and 5 bases from J, with 12 bases in between.